This TCR beta chain was profiled in a study of T cells after yellow fever vaccination. General study findings and limits: At about 97% for CD4 and roughly 87% for CD8, most primary-vaccination clones showed up again after the booster. A small share of clonotypes appeared in both CD4 and CD8 compartments.

TCRdb reprocessed the 5' RACE reads with MiXCR, giving one entry per CDR3 protein. The sample includes roughly 120,000 distinct CDR3 sequences, 7.2% seen only once; the top ten take 2.5% to 3%. CDR3 length equals 14 residues. V was shortened by 6 bases and J by 7 bases, with 18 bases between the two germline ends. There are many counts of this clonotype. As yet, its antigen is unknown. The sequence came from a man between 18 and 29 years old who received the YFV17D yellow fever vaccine. J is TRBJ1-2 and V is TRBV12-3 or TRBV12-4; TRBD1 might be the D (5 bases). This specimen consisted of CD4+ T cells sorted from PBMCs, obtained around 45 days after the first yellow fever vaccination. CDR3 bases: TGTGCCAGCAGACCCGGGACGGGGAGCCTTGGCTACACCTTC. It yields the protein CASRPGTGSLGYTF.